Listed below are T cell receptor beta chains from one sample, sequenced in a study of T-cell memory formation after mild COVID-19. A single record per CDR3 protein comes from TCRdb applying MiXCR to the 5' RACE reads. Seen here are more than 350,000 distinct CDR3 sequences, more than 20% observed once, and the top ten hold roughly an eighth. What was sequenced was PBMCs or a T cell subset sorted from them (not recorded which). Every receptor here comes from an adult woman who had mild COVID-19 (a few samples of this study predate the infection). Cell type and time point are not known. Both conserved end residues are part of each CDR3. The D gene is left open where the match is weak. Size tells how often a clone was seen (once, few, many) or the class of an expanded clone, and some rows leave it out.

j_call: TRBJ2-5; d_call: TRBD1; v_call: TRBV7-9; clone_size: .; cdr3_nt: TGTGCCAGCAGCCAGAGGGACAGGGCACAAGAGACCCAGTACTTC; cdr3_aa: CASSQRDRAQETQYF
j_call: TRBJ2-7; d_call: TRBD1; v_call: TRBV11-3; clone_size: .; cdr3_nt: TGTGCCAGCAGCTTGGGGACAGACCTCATTTACCCCCAGCGCGAGCAGTACTTC; cdr3_aa: CASSLGTDLIYPQREQYF
j_call: TRBJ2-3; d_call: .; v_call: TRBV7-2; clone_size: few; cdr3_nt: TGTGCCAGCAGCTTAGACGGGGCTAGCACAGATACGCAGTATTTT; cdr3_aa: CASSLDGASTDTQYF
j_call: TRBJ2-1; d_call: TRBD2; v_call: TRBV9; clone_size: few; cdr3_nt: TGTGCCAGCAGCGTAGTGGCTAGCGGGGTCTCCTCCCGACCTTACAATGAGCAGTTCTTC; cdr3_aa: CASSVVASGVSSRPYNEQFF
j_call: TRBJ2-5; d_call: .; v_call: TRBV24-1; clone_size: .; cdr3_nt: TGTGCCACCAGTGACCCCTCCCGAGGGGGAGGTGAGACCCAGTACTTC; cdr3_aa: CATSDPSRGGGETQYF
j_call: TRBJ2-2; d_call: .; v_call: TRBV5-1; clone_size: few; cdr3_nt: TGCGCCAGCAGCTTGGAACCCAGGGAAAGGAGCACCGGGGAGCTGTTTTTT; cdr3_aa: CASSLEPRERSTGELFF
j_call: TRBJ1-2; d_call: .; v_call: TRBV15; clone_size: .; cdr3_nt: TGTGCCACCAGCTCAGGTACCCCGGGCTTTGATGGCTACACCTTC; cdr3_aa: CATSSGTPGFDGYTF
j_call: TRBJ2-1; d_call: .; v_call: TRBV24-1; clone_size: .; cdr3_nt: TGTGCCACCAGTGGGCGGGTACGGAATGAGCAGTTCTTC; cdr3_aa: CATSGRVRNEQFF
j_call: TRBJ1-5; d_call: .; v_call: TRBV2; clone_size: few; cdr3_nt: TGTGCCAGCAGTGGGGCTGCCTATAGCAATCAGCCCCAGCATTTT; cdr3_aa: CASSGAAYSNQPQHF
j_call: TRBJ2-7; d_call: .; v_call: TRBV6-2/TRBV6-3; clone_size: .; cdr3_nt: TGTGCCAGCAGTCTCGGGACACCCGAGCAGTACTTC; cdr3_aa: CASSLGTPEQYF
j_call: TRBJ1-2; d_call: .; v_call: TRBV3-1; clone_size: few; cdr3_nt: TGTGCCAGCAGCCAAGAACGGTACAGTGGAAACTATGGCTACACCTTC; cdr3_aa: CASSQERYSGNYGYTF
j_call: TRBJ1-2; d_call: .; v_call: TRBV30; clone_size: .; cdr3_nt: TGTGCCTGGAGTAGGGATTACGACGCTAACTATGGCTACACCTTC; cdr3_aa: CAWSRDYDANYGYTF
j_call: TRBJ2-5; d_call: TRBD2; v_call: TRBV7-9; clone_size: .; cdr3_nt: TGTGCCAGCAGCTTGAATAGCGGGGACCAAGAGACCCAGTACTTC; cdr3_aa: CASSLNSGDQETQYF
j_call: TRBJ2-7; d_call: .; v_call: TRBV12-3/TRBV12-4; clone_size: .; cdr3_nt: TGTGCCAGCAGTTTAATCAGGACGAATTTCTACGAGCAGTACTTC; cdr3_aa: CASSLIRTNFYEQYF
j_call: TRBJ2-7; d_call: TRBD1; v_call: TRBV11-2; clone_size: .; cdr3_nt: TGTGCCAGCAGCTTAGTATCAGGGGGCCTCTACGAGCAGTACTTC; cdr3_aa: CASSLVSGGLYEQYF
j_call: TRBJ2-1; d_call: .; v_call: TRBV24-1; clone_size: few; cdr3_nt: TGTGCCACCAGTGATTTCGGAGAGGAGCAGTTCTTC; cdr3_aa: CATSDFGEEQFF
j_call: TRBJ2-1; d_call: .; v_call: TRBV7-3; clone_size: few; cdr3_nt: TGTGCCAGCAGCTTAGGCTCGACTTCCCAGCAGTTCTTC; cdr3_aa: CASSLGSTSQQFF
j_call: TRBJ1-1; d_call: TRBD1; v_call: TRBV9; clone_size: many; cdr3_nt: TGTGCCAGCAGCCTCGCGACAGGGGGTCTGAACACTGAAGCTTTCTTT; cdr3_aa: CASSLATGGLNTEAFF
j_call: TRBJ2-7; d_call: .; v_call: TRBV6-1; clone_size: .; cdr3_nt: TGTGCCAGCGAACCCCGCCGGTCCTACGAGCAGTACTTC; cdr3_aa: CASEPRRSYEQYF
j_call: TRBJ1-1; d_call: .; v_call: TRBV4-2; clone_size: .; cdr3_nt: TGTGCCAGCAGCCAAGATCAAGGGGTGAACACTGAAGCTTTCTTT; cdr3_aa: CASSQDQGVNTEAFF
j_call: TRBJ2-1; d_call: .; v_call: TRBV4-2; clone_size: .; cdr3_nt: TGTGCCAGCAGCCAAGACGGGCGTGAGCAGTTCTTC; cdr3_aa: CASSQDGREQFF
j_call: TRBJ2-1; d_call: .; v_call: TRBV6-2/TRBV6-3; clone_size: .; cdr3_nt: TGTGCCAGCAGTGCCCAGGGGATCGAGCAGTTCTTC; cdr3_aa: CASSAQGIEQFF
j_call: TRBJ2-1; d_call: .; v_call: TRBV2; clone_size: .; cdr3_nt: TGTGCCAGCACTCCCTGGGGGTTTGAGCAGTTCTTC; cdr3_aa: CASTPWGFEQFF
j_call: TRBJ2-7; d_call: TRBD2; v_call: TRBV20-1; clone_size: few; cdr3_nt: TGCAGTGCCCCTTCTAGCGGCTACGAGCAGTACTTC; cdr3_aa: CSAPSSGYEQYF
j_call: TRBJ2-1; d_call: TRBD2; v_call: TRBV7-2; clone_size: few; cdr3_nt: TGTGCCAGCAGCTTAGCGGCGGGAGGAACCTACAATGAGCAGTTCTTC; cdr3_aa: CASSLAAGGTYNEQFF
j_call: TRBJ1-1; d_call: TRBD1; v_call: TRBV12-3/TRBV12-4; clone_size: .; cdr3_nt: TGTGCCAGTCATAGTAGGGGGCTCTGGGGCACTGAAGCTTTCTTT; cdr3_aa: CASHSRGLWGTEAFF
j_call: TRBJ2-7; d_call: TRBD1; v_call: TRBV6-1; clone_size: .; cdr3_nt: TGTGCCAGCAGTGAAAGGGGGCAGGGGGCCCCCTACGAGCAGTACTTC; cdr3_aa: CASSERGQGAPYEQYF
j_call: TRBJ1-5; d_call: .; v_call: TRBV6-2/TRBV6-3; clone_size: .; cdr3_nt: TGTGCCAGCAGCTACTCTGGAGGGGAGCAGCCCCAGCATTTT; cdr3_aa: CASSYSGGEQPQHF
j_call: TRBJ2-5; d_call: .; v_call: TRBV7-2; clone_size: .; cdr3_nt: TGTGCCAGCAGCTTAGACCCCTCGGGACACTCCTGGGAGACCCAGTACTTC; cdr3_aa: CASSLDPSGHSWETQYF
j_call: TRBJ2-1; d_call: .; v_call: TRBV24-1; clone_size: few; cdr3_nt: TGTGCCACCAGTGATCGGAGCTCCTACAATGAGCAGTTCTTC; cdr3_aa: CATSDRSSYNEQFF
j_call: TRBJ2-2; d_call: .; v_call: TRBV6-5; clone_size: .; cdr3_nt: TGTGCCAGCAGTATAGGAGGGAACACCGGGGAGCTGTTTTTT; cdr3_aa: CASSIGGNTGELFF
j_call: TRBJ2-7; d_call: .; v_call: TRBV6-1; clone_size: few; cdr3_nt: TGTGCCAGCAGTTGGGAGAATGGCTACGAGCAGTACTTC; cdr3_aa: CASSWENGYEQYF
j_call: TRBJ2-3; d_call: .; v_call: TRBV6-5; clone_size: many; cdr3_nt: TGTGCCAGCAGTTACTCCCCTCCCCCGCAGTATTTT; cdr3_aa: CASSYSPPPQYF
j_call: TRBJ2-7; d_call: TRBD2; v_call: TRBV12-5; clone_size: .; cdr3_nt: TGTGCTAGTGCCGACCTAGTTAGCGGGAGCACCTACGAGCAGTACTTC; cdr3_aa: CASADLVSGSTYEQYF
j_call: TRBJ2-1; d_call: .; v_call: TRBV28; clone_size: few; cdr3_nt: TGTGCCAGCAAACCCGGGACACCTTACAATGAGCAGTTCTTC; cdr3_aa: CASKPGTPYNEQFF
j_call: TRBJ2-1; d_call: TRBD2; v_call: TRBV6-1; clone_size: .; cdr3_nt: TGTGCCAGCAGTGAACGGCGGGAGGGGGGTGAGCAGTTCTTC; cdr3_aa: CASSERREGGEQFF
j_call: TRBJ2-7; d_call: .; v_call: TRBV12-3/TRBV12-4; clone_size: few; cdr3_nt: TGTGCCAGCAGCCAGCGCCCAGGGTCCCCCTACGAGCAGTACTTC; cdr3_aa: CASSQRPGSPYEQYF
j_call: TRBJ1-1; d_call: .; v_call: TRBV7-3; clone_size: .; cdr3_nt: TGTGCCAGCAGCCCATCCACGGCAGGGCCGAACACTGAAGCTTTCTTT; cdr3_aa: CASSPSTAGPNTEAFF
j_call: TRBJ2-1; d_call: TRBD2; v_call: TRBV7-2; clone_size: few; cdr3_nt: TGTGCCACTTTTACTAGCGGGAGGGTCAGCTCCTACAATGAGCAGTTCTTC; cdr3_aa: CATFTSGRVSSYNEQFF
j_call: TRBJ2-2; d_call: TRBD1; v_call: TRBV24-1; clone_size: .; cdr3_nt: TGTGCCACCAGTGATTTTGAGACAGGGGTCACCGGGGAGCTGTTTTTT; cdr3_aa: CATSDFETGVTGELFF
j_call: TRBJ1-1; d_call: TRBD1; v_call: TRBV12-3/TRBV12-4; clone_size: few; cdr3_nt: TGTGCCAGCAGTGCCGGACAGGGGGGGAGCACTGAAGCTTTCTTT; cdr3_aa: CASSAGQGGSTEAFF
j_call: TRBJ2-5; d_call: TRBD1; v_call: TRBV10-2; clone_size: .; cdr3_nt: TGCGCCAGCAGTGAGTTTCAGGACAGGGCTATTCAGACCCAGTACTTC; cdr3_aa: CASSEFQDRAIQTQYF
j_call: TRBJ2-1; d_call: .; v_call: TRBV9; clone_size: .; cdr3_nt: TGTGCCAGCAGCGGCCGGGTCTCCTACAATGAGCAGTTCTTC; cdr3_aa: CASSGRVSYNEQFF
j_call: TRBJ2-2; d_call: TRBD2; v_call: TRBV7-8; clone_size: few; cdr3_nt: TGTGCCAGCAGACGGGGGGGAGGAGCGAACACCGGGGAGCTGTTTTTT; cdr3_aa: CASRRGGGANTGELFF
j_call: TRBJ2-1; d_call: .; v_call: TRBV19; clone_size: few; cdr3_nt: TGTGCCAGTAGTATCGAGCGCAATGAGCAGTTCTTC; cdr3_aa: CASSIERNEQFF
j_call: TRBJ1-5; d_call: .; v_call: TRBV7-9; clone_size: .; cdr3_nt: TGTGCCAGCAGCCCGGGTTCTGAGCCCCAGCATTTT; cdr3_aa: CASSPGSEPQHF
j_call: TRBJ1-1; d_call: .; v_call: TRBV27; clone_size: .; cdr3_nt: TGTGCCAGCAGTTTTGGGTCTCTGGTGAACACTGAAGCTTTCTTT; cdr3_aa: CASSFGSLVNTEAFF
j_call: TRBJ2-1; d_call: TRBD1; v_call: TRBV29-1; clone_size: few; cdr3_nt: TGCAGCGTTGTATCACCGACAGGGTACAATGAGCAGTTCTTC; cdr3_aa: CSVVSPTGYNEQFF
j_call: TRBJ1-1; d_call: .; v_call: TRBV10-3; clone_size: .; cdr3_nt: TGTGCCATCAGTGTCTGGGTGAACACTGAAGCTTTCTTT; cdr3_aa: CAISVWVNTEAFF
j_call: TRBJ2-7; d_call: TRBD1; v_call: TRBV5-6; clone_size: .; cdr3_nt: TGTGCCAGCAGCCCCGGGGACAGTTCCTACGAGCAGTACTTC; cdr3_aa: CASSPGDSSYEQYF
j_call: TRBJ2-7; d_call: TRBD2; v_call: TRBV2; clone_size: .; cdr3_nt: TGTGCCAGCAGTGGTCTAGCGGGGACCTACGAGCAGTACTTC; cdr3_aa: CASSGLAGTYEQYF
j_call: TRBJ2-3; d_call: TRBD2; v_call: TRBV24-1; clone_size: .; cdr3_nt: TGTGCCACCAGTGATCGCGGGAGGAGCTCAGATACGCAGTATTTT; cdr3_aa: CATSDRGRSSDTQYF
j_call: TRBJ2-3; d_call: TRBD2; v_call: TRBV7-8; clone_size: .; cdr3_nt: TGTGCCAGCAGCTTACGGCGGGAGCTCGCAGATACGCAGTATTTT; cdr3_aa: CASSLRRELADTQYF